Listed here are 11 T cell receptor beta chains from one sample, sequenced in a study of blood T cell repertoires in COVID-19. Repertoires were generated with immunoSEQ multiplex PCR, while TCRdb's copy carries only in-frame clones and drops some. The top ten clones hold approximately 7% of a sample with approximately 94,000 clones, more than 75% of them seen once. Sequenced sample: peripheral blood. These receptor sequences come from a man aged 25 to 45 in a cohort sampled during active COVID-19.

The V call is TRBV15, the J call TRBJ1-5, with 7 positions matching TRBD1. The CDR3 is 16 residues long. V shed 0 bases, J shed 7 bases, and the junction held 9 bases outside the gene matches. Germline V gene sequence: CDR1 LNHNV, CDR2 YYDKDF (reference sequence). In nucleotides, the CDR3 is TGTGCCACCAGCAGAGAGAGACAGGGCGGCGGGCAGCCCCAGCATTTT. Encoded protein: CATSRERQGGGQPQHF.

The chain uses TRBV5-1 and TRBJ2-7; D is perhaps TRBD1 (6 bases). This CDR3 contains 16 residues. Trimming stripped 4 bases from V and 0 bases from J, with 17 bases between. Germline V gene lookup returns CDR1 SGHRS and CDR2 YFSETQ. CDR3 sequence reads: CASSPESGQISYEQYF. The CDR3 nucleotides are TGCGCCAGCAGCCCAGAGAGTGGACAGATCTCCTACGAGCAGTACTTC.

The genes are TRBV7-3 and TRBJ2-5; TRBD2 agrees at 7 bases. The junction had 11 bases not matched to a gene; V was cut back by 5 bases and J by 2 bases. Per the germline V gene, CDR1 is SGHTA and CDR2 is FQGTGA. CDR3 length: 16 residues. For the CDR3, the DNA is TGTGCCAGCAGCACTGGACTTGCGGGAGAGCAAGAGACCCAGTACTTC. Amino acid sequence: CASSTGLAGEQETQYF. Full variable domain (rest looked up from reference TRBV7-3 and TRBJ2-5): GAGVSQTPSNKVTEKGKYVELRCDPISGHTALYWYRQSLGQGPEFLIYFQGTGAADDSGLPNDRFFAVRPEGSVSTLKIQRTERGDSAVYLCASSTGLAGEQETQYFGPGTRLLVL.

The rearrangement joins TRBV3-1 (or the pseudogene TRBV3-2) to TRBJ2-7; 10 bases map to TRBD1. The germline V gene has CDR1 LGHDT and CDR2 YNNKEL (reference sequence). Unmatched junction bases numbered 2, after V lost 0 bases and J lost 3 bases. CDR3 size: 15 residues. CDR3 DNA: TGTGCCAGCAGCCAAGAGGGGACAGGGGTCTACGAGCAGTACTTC. Amino acids: CASSQEGTGVYEQYF.

This clone was detected once. This chain uses TRBV7-3 with TRBJ2-3; D not certain. The CDR3 totals 14 residues. V lost 4 bases and J 3 bases, leaving 11 bases between the germline ends. Germline CDR1 is SGHTA and CDR2 is FQGTGA. The CDR3 DNA sequence: TGTGCCAGCAGCTCCAGTTCAGGAACAGATACGCAGTATTTT. Encoded protein: CASSSSSGTDTQYF.

This chain uses TRBV11-3 with TRBJ1-2; no definite D call. Trimming stripped 4 bases from V and 3 bases from J, with 15 bases between. Germline V gene sequence: CDR1 SGHNT, CDR2 YENEEA. This CDR3 region has 15 residues. The CDR3 spells CASSWNISGDYGYTF. The CDR3 DNA is TGTGCCAGCAGCTGGAACATATCAGGTGACTATGGCTACACCTTC. The full variable domain, rest sourced from reference TRBV11-3 and TRBJ1-2, is EAGVVQSPRYKIIEKKQPVAFWCNPISGHNTLYWYLQNLGQGPELLIRYENEEAVDDSQLPKDRFSAERLKGVDSTLKIQPAELGDSAVYLCASSWNISGDYGYTFGSGTRLTVV.

The chain recombines TRBV5-1 with TRBJ2-7; 9 bases line up with TRBD1. Per the germline V gene, CDR1 is SGHRS and CDR2 is YFSETQ. With V trimmed by 4 bases and J by 5 bases, 13 bases remained unmatched. This CDR3 has 16 residues. CDR3 sequence (DNA): TGCGCCAGCAGCGCGACCGGGACAGGGACCCTCAACGAGCAGTACTTC. Protein product: CASSATGTGTLNEQYF. Full variable domain (remainder filled in from reference TRBV5-1 and TRBJ2-7): KAGVTQTPRYLIKTRGQQVTLSCSPISGHRSVSWYQQTPGQGLQFLFEYFSETQRNKGNFPGRFSGRQFSNSRSEMNVSTLELGDSALYLCASSATGTGTLNEQYFGPGTRLTVT.

The J gene is TRBJ2-7, the V gene TRBV4-1; a weak D match, TRBD1 (5 bases). V was trimmed by 1 base and J by 7 bases, leaving 17 bases between them. In germline, CDR1 is MGHRA, CDR2 YSYEKL. This CDR3 has 15 residues. The CDR3 sequence: CASSQAQGTYVEQYF. CDR3 in DNA: TGCGCCAGCAGCCAAGCTCAGGGAACCTACGTAGAGCAGTACTTC.

This clone was counted a few times. This CDR3 is also generated by other DNA sequences in the sample. The CDR3 is CASSLVTGGEGYTF. In nucleotides, the CDR3 is TGTGCCAGCAGCTTAGTGACAGGGGGTGAGGGCTACACCTTC. The rearrangement joins TRBV11-2 to TRBJ1-2; 9 nucleotides agree with TRBD1. This CDR3 is built from 14 residues. V gave up 1 base and J gave up 8 bases; unmatched junction bases: 5. From germline, CDR1 is SGHAT and CDR2 FQNNGV.

The chain employs TRBV6-5 and TRBJ1-5, with 7 bases that match TRBD1. The CDR3 contains 14 residues. Germline V gene data show CDR1 as MNHEY and CDR2 as SVGAGI. The V and J ends lost 6 bases and 4 bases, in that order; junction bases with no gene match: 6. CDR3 nucleotide sequence: TGTGCCAGCAGGCTAAAGGGACAGAATCAGCCCCAGCATTTT. Residues: CASRLKGQNQPQHF.

This chain joins TRBV19 and TRBJ1-3, with 7 bases lining up with TRBD1. V was pared by 7 bases and J by 2 bases, with 8 bases of the junction left unmatched. Germline loops: CDR1 LNHDA, CDR2 SQIVND (reference sequence). This CDR3 is 15 amino acids long. CDR3 DNA sequence: TGTGCCAGTACCATCGACAGGGAACCTGGAAACACCATATATTTT. Protein product: CASTIDREPGNTIYF.